Listed below are T cell receptor beta chains from one sample, sequenced in a study of blood T cell repertoires in COVID-19. Data came from immunoSEQ multiplex PCR; TCRdb stores just in-frame clones and leaves some out. Here the sample spans under 300,000 clones, roughly 87% being singletons. The sample was peripheral blood. These TCRs come from a man aged 55 to 70 who had recovered from COVID-19. Both conserved end residues are part of each CDR3. Fields, in order: J gene, V gene, D gene, clone size, CDR3 protein, CDR3 DNA. D genes are given only for firm matches. The listing skips clone size in some rows; elsewhere it reads once, few, many or a size class.

J gene: TRBJ2-3
V gene: TRBV15
D gene: .
clone size: few
CDR3 protein: CATSSLGTSADTQYF
CDR3 DNA: TGTGCCACCAGCAGCCTAGGGACATCTGCAGATACGCAGTATTTT

J gene: TRBJ2-3
V gene: TRBV7-9
D gene: TRBD1
clone size: .
CDR3 protein: CASSYRGLADTQYF
CDR3 DNA: TGTGCCAGCAGCTACAGGGGGCTTGCAGATACGCAGTATTTT

J gene: TRBJ2-3
V gene: TRBV5-1
D gene: .
clone size: once
CDR3 protein: CASSILPSTDTQYF
CDR3 DNA: TGCGCCAGCAGCATACTACCTAGCACAGATACGCAGTATTTT

J gene: TRBJ2-7
V gene: TRBV6-1
D gene: TRBD2
clone size: .
CDR3 protein: CASSSGPYEQYF
CDR3 DNA: TGTGCCAGTTCTAGCGGCCCCTACGAGCAGTACTTC

J gene: TRBJ1-5
V gene: TRBV2
D gene: .
clone size: .
CDR3 protein: CASSEGGRQPQHF
CDR3 DNA: TGTGCCAGCAGTGAGGGGGGACGGCAGCCCCAGCATTTT

J gene: TRBJ1-6
V gene: TRBV6-6
D gene: .
clone size: .
CDR3 protein: CASSYHRSDNSPLHF
CDR3 DNA: TGTGCCAGCAGTTACCACAGGTCGGATAATTCACCCCTCCACTTT

J gene: TRBJ2-7
V gene: TRBV11-2
D gene: TRBD2
clone size: .
CDR3 protein: CASSREGGSHEQYF
CDR3 DNA: TGTGCCAGCAGCCGGGAGGGGGGGTCCCACGAGCAGTACTTC

J gene: TRBJ2-1
V gene: TRBV2
D gene: TRBD2
clone size: .
CDR3 protein: CASSGTRAGNEQFF
CDR3 DNA: TGTGCCAGCAGTGGGACTAGGGCGGGCAATGAGCAGTTCTTC

J gene: TRBJ2-1
V gene: TRBV6-1
D gene: TRBD2
clone size: .
CDR3 protein: CASSEVLSRTSGDNEQFF
CDR3 DNA: TGTGCCAGCAGTGAAGTGCTATCAAGGACTAGCGGGGACAATGAGCAGTTCTTC

J gene: TRBJ2-1
V gene: TRBV19
D gene: TRBD2
clone size: .
CDR3 protein: CASSPSGLKGEQFF
CDR3 DNA: TGTGCCAGTAGTCCTAGCGGGCTAAAAGGGGAGCAGTTCTTC

J gene: TRBJ1-2
V gene: TRBV29-1
D gene: TRBD1
clone size: .
CDR3 protein: CSVTGAYNYGYTF
CDR3 DNA: TGCAGCGTTACAGGGGCCTATAACTATGGCTACACCTTC

J gene: TRBJ1-5
V gene: TRBV5-6
D gene: TRBD1
clone size: once
CDR3 protein: CASSNGQVGNQPQHF
CDR3 DNA: TGTGCCAGCAGCAACGGACAGGTTGGCAATCAGCCCCAGCATTTT

J gene: TRBJ1-2
V gene: TRBV9
D gene: .
clone size: .
CDR3 protein: CASSAGTSNNYGYTF
CDR3 DNA: TGTGCCAGCAGTGCCGGGACAAGTAATAACTATGGCTACACCTTC

J gene: TRBJ1-6
V gene: TRBV13
D gene: TRBD1
clone size: .
CDR3 protein: CASSSRTGRTYNSPLHF
CDR3 DNA: TGTGCCAGCAGCTCCCGGACAGGGAGGACCTATAATTCACCCCTCCACTTT

J gene: TRBJ1-1
V gene: TRBV5-1
D gene: TRBD1
clone size: .
CDR3 protein: CASSGKTGRSVGTEAFF
CDR3 DNA: TGCGCCAGCAGCGGTAAGACAGGGCGCAGCGTGGGCACTGAAGCTTTCTTT

J gene: TRBJ2-6
V gene: TRBV27
D gene: .
clone size: .
CDR3 protein: CASTEWASFGANVLTF
CDR3 DNA: TGTGCCAGCACCGAGTGGGCATCTTTTGGGGCCAACGTCCTGACTTTC

J gene: TRBJ1-5
V gene: TRBV7-9
D gene: TRBD1
clone size: .
CDR3 protein: CASSQGVRDQPQHF
CDR3 DNA: TGTGCCAGCAGCCAGGGGGTCCGGGATCAGCCCCAGCATTTT

J gene: TRBJ2-1
V gene: TRBV9
D gene: .
clone size: .
CDR3 protein: CASSLTEGKQGSSYNEQFF
CDR3 DNA: TGTGCCAGCAGCCTCACTGAAGGAAAGCAGGGGAGCTCCTACAATGAGCAGTTCTTC